The 30 T cell receptor beta chains listed next were all sequenced from one sample in a study of blood T cell repertoires in COVID-19. Sequencing used immunoSEQ multiplex PCR; TCRdb keeps in-frame clones, though not all of them. The sample lists around 140,000 clones; 65% to 85% were seen once. The sequenced sample consisted of peripheral blood. The receptors shown here come from a woman in her sixties with acute or convalescent COVID-19.

The CDR3 sequence is CSAGAGNTEAFF. The CDR3 DNA sequence: TGCAGCGCCGGCGCAGGGAACACTGAAGCTTTCTTT. The chain carries TRBV29-1 and TRBJ1-1; D is unclear. The germline V and J ends were trimmed by 7 bases and 1 base, with 10 bases remaining between them. This CDR3 has 12 amino acids. CDR1 and CDR2 (germline): SQVTM, ANQGSEA.

This chain uses TRBV7-2 with TRBJ1-5; the D gene is possibly TRBD1 (6 bases). Germline V gene sequence: CDR1 SGHTA, CDR2 FQGNSA. This CDR3 contains 15 residues. Between the trimmed V and J ends, which lost 4 bases and 2 bases, there was a span of 12 bases. This chain's CDR3 is CASSWAAGGNQPQHF. Here the CDR3 DNA reads TGTGCCAGCAGCTGGGCGGCAGGGGGCAATCAGCCCCAGCATTTT.

This clone appeared a few times. The chain links TRBV28 to TRBJ2-7, with 9 bases lining up with TRBD2. Germline lookup yields CDR1 MDHEN and CDR2 SYDVKM. CDR3 length: 15 residues. V dropped 11 bases and J dropped 5; count of bases not matched to a gene: 16. CDR3 loop: CAGQTAGGQRDEQYF. The CDR3 DNA follows: TGTGCCGGACAGACTGCGGGAGGGCAAAGGGACGAGCAGTACTTC.

This rearrangement joins TRBV6-2 or TRBV6-3 to TRBJ2-7, with TRBD2 matching 14 bases. Trimming cost V 2 bases and J 6 bases; bases outside gene matches: 0. CDR1 is MNHEY, CDR2 SVGEGT, per germline. CDR3 length: 14 residues. The chain's CDR3 is CASSYGLAGGEQYF. The CDR3 DNA follows: TGTGCCAGCAGTTACGGACTAGCGGGAGGCGAGCAGTACTTC.

The chain joins TRBV5-1 to TRBJ1-2; no definite D call. Per the germline V gene, CDR1 is SGHRS and CDR2 is YFSETQ. The CDR3 extends over 16 amino acids. Trimming stripped 6 bases from V and 4 bases from J, with 22 bases between. The DNA of the CDR3 is TGCGCCAGCACCCCGCGAGGTAGTCCCTCCCTCTATGGCTACACCTTC. Protein product: CASTPRGSPSLYGYTF.

The chain employs TRBV19 and TRBJ2-3, with a possible D match to TRBD2 (5 bases). Trimming removed 3 bases at V and 2 bases at J, with 9 bases between. This CDR3 spans 14 amino acids. Germline V lookup: CDR1 LNHDA, CDR2 SQIVND (reference sequence). The CDR3 spells CASSINGNTDTQYF. The CDR3 DNA reads as TGTGCCAGTAGTATTAACGGGAACACAGATACGCAGTATTTT.

The V call is TRBV9, the J call TRBJ2-7; 7 bases fit TRBD2. Germline CDR1 SGDLS, CDR2 YYNGEE. With V trimmed by 2 bases and J by 1 base, 3 bases remained unmatched. There are 14 residues in the CDR3. The CDR3 bases are TGTGCCAGCAGCGTCCGGACTAGTTCCTACGAGCAGTACTTC. Translating it yields CASSVRTSSYEQYF.

The chain couples TRBV11-2 to TRBJ2-5; 8 bases match TRBD1. Germline V gene lookup returns CDR1 SGHAT and CDR2 FQNNGV. The CDR3 has 13 residues. Losses at the gene ends were 5 bases for V and 4 bases for J; bases not matched to a gene: 3. CDR3 sequence: CASSVDRAETQYF. DNA for the CDR3: TGTGCCAGCAGCGTGGACAGGGCAGAGACCCAGTACTTC.

The sample holds one count of this clone. This chain links TRBV4-2 with TRBJ2-6; D is undetermined. The CDR3 is made up of 19 amino acids. Trimming cost V 1 base and J 0 bases, with 16 bases left between them. Germline V lookup: CDR1 LGHNA, CDR2 YNFKEQ. The CDR3 coding sequence is TGTGCCAGCAGCCAAGGCGTGGCGGATCTTCACTCTGGGGCCAACGTCCTGACTTTC. As protein: CASSQGVADLHSGANVLTF.

This chain connects TRBV7-2 to TRBJ2-7, with D possibly being TRBD1 (5 bases). CDR3 length: 15 residues. V was cut by 5 bases and J by 4 bases, with 18 bases left in between. Germline lookup yields CDR1 SGHTA and CDR2 FQGNSA. CDR3 DNA: TGTGCCAGCAGCCCCGGGCAAGGGGTGGGGTACGAGCAGTACTTC. Encoded protein: CASSPGQGVGYEQYF.

The chain combines TRBV6-1 with TRBJ2-1; 8 bases are a match to TRBD2. This CDR3 contains 15 residues. Looked up from germline, CDR1 is MNHNS and CDR2 is SASEGT. The trim removed 3 bases at V and 3 bases at J, leaving 4 bases unmatched. CDR3 region: CASSDFLAGYNEQFF. CDR3 in DNA: TGTGCCAGCAGTGATTTTCTAGCGGGCTACAATGAGCAGTTCTTC.

The gene calls are TRBV7-9 and TRBJ2-5, with TRBD2 matching over 12 bases. Germline V gene lookup returns CDR1 SEHNR and CDR2 FQNEAQ (reference sequence). V was clipped by 1 base and J by 5 bases; unmatched bases: 8. The CDR3 runs to 17 residues. CDR3 sequence (DNA): TGTGCCAGCAGCTTAGGTCGCCTAGCGGGAGGGGATGAGACCCAGTACTTC. Protein product: CASSLGRLAGGDETQYF.

The V and J genes are TRBV28 and TRBJ1-6; D is undetermined. CDR1 is MDHEN and CDR2 is SYDVKM in the germline V gene. V was pared by 5 bases and J by 8 bases, with 13 bases between. The CDR3 runs 14 residues. The CDR3 loop reads CASSRPHRDSPLHF. CDR3 in DNA: TGTGCCAGCAGTCGCCCCCACAGAGATTCACCCCTCCACTTT.

This chain uses TRBV10-3 with TRBJ2-1; TRBD2 matches 10 bases. This CDR3 is built from 15 residues. The germline gives CDR1 ENHRY, CDR2 SYGVKD. J lost 5 bases, V lost 6 bases, and 7 bases had no gene match. The CDR3 nucleotides are TGTGCCATCAGCCTATGGACTAGCGGTAACAATGAGCAGTTCTTC. This gives the protein CAISLWTSGNNEQFF.

The CDR3 reads CATSDLPRGSTDTQYF. The CDR3 DNA sequence: TGTGCCACCAGTGATTTGCCCAGGGGGAGCACAGATACGCAGTATTTT. The V and J genes are TRBV24-1 and TRBJ2-3, with 7 bases that match TRBD1. Trimming removed 0 bases from V and 0 bases from J; junction bases left unmatched: 2. Germline V CDR1 and CDR2: KGHDR, SFDVKD. This CDR3 has 16 residues.

CDR3 in DNA: TGTGCCAGCGGTACTGAGGGGACTAGCGGGAGGATAAAGCCTCGGTTCTTC. Translating gives CASGTEGTSGRIKPRFF. V usage is TRBV13 and J usage is TRBJ2-1, with TRBD2 matching 15 bases. This CDR3 has 17 residues. CDR1 is PRHDT, CDR2 FYEKMQ, per germline (reference sequence). With V trimmed by 8 bases and J by 15 bases, 20 bases remained unmatched.

This chain joins TRBV2 and TRBJ1-1; 8 bases line up with TRBD1. This CDR3 has 13 amino acids. Per germline, CDR1 SNHLY and CDR2 FYNNEI. V gave up 6 bases and J gave up 6 bases; unmatched junction bases: 6. The CDR3 DNA is TGTGCCAGCAGCGCTGACAGGGGCGCTGAAGCTTTCTTT. It yields the protein CASSADRGAEAFF.

The chain carries TRBV7-9 and TRBJ1-1; D uncertain. V was cut by 2 bases and J by 1 base, with 8 bases left in between. Germline CDR1 SEHNR, CDR2 FQNEAQ (reference sequence). This CDR3 contains 14 residues. In DNA, the CDR3 is TGTGCCAGCAGCTTACTTACAGAGAACACTGAAGCTTTCTTT. It encodes CASSLLTENTEAFF.

The J gene is TRBJ1-5, the V gene TRBV19; TRBD1 might be the D (5 bases). Trimming pared 5 bases from V and 0 bases from J, leaving 11 bases between. Germline CDR1 and CDR2: LNHDA and SQIVND (reference sequence). The CDR3 has 15 residues. DNA of the CDR3: TGTGCCAGTAGTGTGGGACTGACTAGCAATCAGCCCCAGCATTTT. The encoded protein is CASSVGLTSNQPQHF. Full variable domain (rest looked up from reference TRBV19 and TRBJ1-5): DGGITQSPKYLFRKEGQNVTLSCEQNLNHDAMYWYRQDPGQGLRLIYYSQIVNDFQKGDIAEGYSVSREKKESFPLTVTSAQKNPTAFYLCASSVGLTSNQPQHFGDGTRLSIL.

The chain links TRBV2 to TRBJ2-2; TRBD1 agrees at 8 bases. J lost 5 bases, V lost 5 bases, and 7 bases had no gene match. The CDR3 contains 15 residues. CDR1 and CDR2 from the germline V gene are SNHLY and FYNNEI. The CDR3 coding sequence is TGTGCCAGCAGTTCAGGGGGCTTGGTGACCGGGGAGCTGTTTTTT. It specifies CASSSGGLVTGELFF.

The V and J genes are TRBV5-1 and TRBJ2-1, with 12 bases identical to TRBD2. Germline assignment: CDR1 SGHRS and CDR2 YFSETQ. The CDR3 has 17 residues. Trimming took 0 bases from V and 8 from J; bases not matched to a gene: 9. The CDR3 sequence is CASSLAASGRASDEQFF. CDR3 nucleotide sequence: TGCGCCAGCAGCTTGGCGGCTAGCGGGAGGGCCAGCGATGAGCAGTTCTTC.

The chain links TRBV7-2 to TRBJ1-5; unclear D gene. V lost 1 base to trimming and J lost 4 bases, with 5 bases between them. This CDR3 has 13 residues. CDR1 and CDR2 from the germline V gene are SGHTA and FQGNSA. The CDR3 DNA sequence: TGTGCCAGCAGCTTAGACAGTAATCAGCCCCAGCATTTT. Amino acid sequence: CASSLDSNQPQHF.

This clone has only a few counts. The chain is built from TRBV3-1 (or the pseudogene TRBV3-2) and TRBJ1-1; 7 nucleotides line up with TRBD1. CDR1 and CDR2 from the germline V gene are LGHDT and YNNKEL (reference sequence). Trimming at V came to 5 bases and at J to 6 bases, leaving 0 bases not matched to a gene. The CDR3 has 11 residues. The CDR3 region is CASSGQAEAFF. The CDR3 bases are TGTGCCAGCAGCGGACAGGCTGAAGCTTTCTTT.

The chain combines TRBV18 with TRBJ2-1; 8 bases map to TRBD1. The CDR3 sequence is 15 residues long. The germline V gene has CDR1 KGHSH and CDR2 LQKENI. V was pared by 3 bases and J by 7 bases, with 8 bases of the junction left unmatched. Here the CDR3 reads CASSPRQGILNEQFF. The CDR3 nucleotides read TGTGCCAGCTCACCCCGACAGGGGATCTTAAATGAGCAGTTCTTC.

The chain uses TRBV6-1 and TRBJ2-2; 11 positions agree with TRBD2. The germline CDR1 and CDR2 sequences are MNHNS and SASEGT. The V segment lost 4 bases and the J segment 5 bases; nucleotides outside the gene matches: 3. This CDR3 has 15 amino acids. CDR3 region: CASSGLAGRTGELFF. In nucleotides, the CDR3 is TGTGCCAGCAGTGGACTAGCGGGGCGGACCGGGGAGCTGTTTTTT.

This chain connects TRBV18 to TRBJ2-2; 9 bases agree with TRBD1. From germline, CDR1 is KGHSH and CDR2 LQKENI. This CDR3 contains 17 residues. Trimming removed 2 bases from V and 8 bases from J; junction bases left unmatched: 12. In nucleotides, the CDR3 is TGTGCCAGCTCACCATTCACCGGGACAGGGCTAACGGGGGAGCTGTTTTTT. Translating it yields CASSPFTGTGLTGELFF.

This chain uses TRBV20-1 with TRBJ2-5, with D perhaps TRBD1 (6 bases). From germline, CDR1 is DFQATT and CDR2 SNEGSKA (reference sequence). The ends were cut back, 3 bases at V and 5 bases at J, with 19 bases in the middle. The CDR3 has 15 residues. The CDR3 nucleotides are TGCAGTGCTAGTGACATGGGGGCCGGCGAGGAGACCCAGTACTTC. Translating it yields CSASDMGAGEETQYF.

The V and J genes are TRBV6-1 and TRBJ1-1; D might be TRBD1 (6 bases). The CDR3 loop spans 16 amino acids. V shed 0 bases and J shed 5 bases, with 16 bases lying between them. The germline gives CDR1 MNHNS, CDR2 SASEGT. CDR3 residues: CASSEAIVGAGTEAFF. The CDR3 region has the DNA TGTGCCAGCAGTGAAGCCATTGTGGGGGCCGGGACTGAAGCTTTCTTT.

The chain recombines TRBV4-1 with TRBJ1-2, with D unclear. This CDR3 contains 13 residues. Germline CDR1 reads MGHRA; CDR2 reads YSYEKL. V lost 1 base to trimming and J lost 7 bases, with 10 bases between them. This chain's CDR3 is CASSQVGGIGYTF. CDR3 in DNA: TGCGCCAGCAGCCAAGTTGGAGGGATTGGCTACACCTTC.

The chain couples TRBV5-5 to TRBJ2-7; 11 nucleotides match TRBD2. Trimming at V came to 4 bases and at J to 4 bases, leaving 10 bases not matched to a gene. The CDR3 is 16 residues long. Germline V gene data show CDR1 as SGHKS and CDR2 as YYEKEE (reference sequence). Written as DNA, the CDR3 is TGTGCCAGCAGCCCGGACTCTAGCGGGAGGTTTTACGAGCAGTACTTC. This translates into CASSPDSSGRFYEQYF.